The rows below give T cell receptor beta chains drawn from one sample of a study of post-analysis software for immune sequencing data. Each CDR3 protein gets one entry after TCRdb re-called the PCR reads with MiXCR. Here the sample spans hundreds of thousands of distinct CDR3 sequences, about 32% being singletons. Input material: blood. The receptors derive from a girl aged 10-17 years with multiple sclerosis. The CDR3 runs from the conserved cysteine through the conserved F or W. A D gene is named only where the DNA matches it firmly. Clone size, where shown, is once, few, many, or a class for clones that have expanded.

j_gene,v_gene,abundance,d_gene,CDR3aa,CDR3nt
TRBJ2-1,TRBV5-1,NA,NA,CASSLVGVLDEQFF,TGCGCCAGCAGCTTGGTCGGGGTTCTGGATGAGCAGTTCTTC
TRBJ2-5,TRBV28,NA,TRBD2,CASSPPGRGGRETQYF,TGTGCCAGCAGTCCACCGGGGCGGGGGGGGAGAGAGACCCAGTACTTC
TRBJ2-1,TRBV4-2,once,NA,CASSQNSGNSYNEQFF,TGTGCCAGCAGCCAAAATAGCGGAAACTCCTACAATGAGCAGTTCTTC
TRBJ2-3,TRBV5-1,few,NA,CASSSPRGSNTDTQYF,TGCGCCAGCAGCAGTCCCCGGGGGAGCAACACAGATACGCAGTATTTT
TRBJ1-1,TRBV6-5,NA,TRBD1,CASSYSLTGGFTEAFF,TGTGCCAGCAGTTACTCGTTAACAGGGGGCTTCACTGAAGCTTTCTTT
TRBJ1-2,TRBV12-3/TRBV12-4,few,NA,CASSALRNYGYTF,TGTGCCAGCAGTGCCTTACGGAACTATGGCTACACCTTC
TRBJ2-7,TRBV9,once,NA,CASSVGRLGRSGTPPYEQYF,TGTGCCAGCAGCGTAGGTAGGCTGGGGAGGTCCGGGACTCCCCCCTACGAGCAGTACTTC
TRBJ2-7,TRBV20-1,NA,NA,CSARDFPVTYEQYF,TGCAGTGCTAGAGATTTTCCAGTAACCTACGAGCAGTACTTC
TRBJ2-1,TRBV7-2,few,NA,CASSLGVAGRYNEQFF,TGTGCCAGCAGCTTAGGTGTGGCGGGGCGCTACAATGAGCAGTTCTTC
TRBJ1-5,TRBV20-1,few,NA,CSAARTDQPQHF,TGCAGTGCTGCCAGGACAGATCAGCCCCAGCATTTT
TRBJ2-1,TRBV20-1,few,TRBD2,CSAGGTSGAYNEQFF,TGCAGTGCTGGGGGGACTAGCGGAGCCTACAATGAGCAGTTCTTC
TRBJ2-1,TRBV2,NA,NA,CASSVGQGLGQFF,TGTGCCAGCAGTGTGGGCCAGGGCCTTGGGCAGTTCTTC
TRBJ2-7,TRBV4-3,NA,NA,CVSSPGIGVGEQYF,TGCGTCAGCAGCCCGGGGATTGGGGTTGGAGAGCAGTACTTC
TRBJ1-2,TRBV10-3,NA,NA,CAAGRYGYTF,TGTGCCGCAGGACGGTATGGCTACACCTTC
TRBJ1-1,TRBV12-3/TRBV12-4,few,TRBD1,CASSMGQGGNTEAFF,TGTGCCAGCAGTATGGGACAGGGTGGGAACACTGAAGCTTTCTTT
TRBJ2-1,TRBV20-1,few,NA,CSASQGIRGRVNSYNEQFF,TGCAGTGCTTCCCAGGGAATCAGGGGGAGGGTTAACTCCTACAATGAGCAGTTCTTC
TRBJ2-7,TRBV5-8,few,TRBD1,CASSLGTGASYEQYF,TGTGCCAGCAGCTTAGGGACAGGGGCATCCTACGAGCAGTACTTC
TRBJ1-2,TRBV20-1,few,TRBD1,CSARDRGHGYTF,TGCAGTGCCAGGGACAGGGGGCATGGCTACACCTTC
TRBJ2-3,TRBV7-6,NA,NA,CASSSYGSRGSDTQYF,TGTGCCAGCAGCTCGTACGGGAGCCGTGGTTCAGATACGCAGTATTTT
TRBJ2-1,TRBV20-1,once,TRBD2,CSAASLAGGTLAQQFF,TGCAGTGCTGCCTCCTTAGCGGGAGGTACCTTAGCTCAGCAGTTCTTC
TRBJ1-5,TRBV2,once,NA,CASSEARGWRQPQHF,TGTGCCAGCAGTGAAGCAAGAGGGTGGCGGCAGCCCCAGCATTTT
TRBJ2-7,TRBV12-3/TRBV12-4,few,NA,CASRWGLGPYEQYF,TGTGCCAGCAGGTGGGGGCTAGGACCCTACGAGCAGTACTTC
TRBJ1-1,TRBV7-9,few,NA,CASSLGVRVNTEAFF,TGTGCCAGCAGCTTAGGTGTCAGGGTGAACACTGAAGCTTTCTTT
TRBJ2-5,TRBV2,NA,NA,CASSEDSPRAGETQYF,TGTGCCAGCAGTGAAGACAGCCCCCGGGCGGGGGAGACCCAGTACTTC
TRBJ2-6,TRBV20-1,few,NA,CSASLQPSGANVLTF,TGCAGTGCTAGTCTACAGCCCTCTGGGGCCAACGTCCTGACTTTC
TRBJ2-5,TRBV4-3,few,NA,CASSQVVIRAMGETQYF,TGCGCCAGCAGCCAGGTGGTTATCCGGGCCATGGGGGAGACCCAGTACTTC
TRBJ2-7,TRBV6-5,NA,NA,CASSYALGANFYEQYF,TGTGCCAGCAGTTACGCTCTGGGGGCCAACTTCTACGAGCAGTACTTC